Sequencing of this TCR beta chain was carried out in a study of shared clonotypes between healthy human individuals. CD8 cells regarded as naive lacked CD45RO, were positively chosen for CCR7, and omitted terminally differentiated effector memory CD45RA+ cells. This table comes from immunoSEQ multiplex PCR, and its TCRdb copy is limited to in-frame clones, with some not included. The sample contains roughly 850,000 clones, around 96% of which appear only once. From germline, CDR1 is SGHDN and CDR2 FVKESK. V dropped 1 base and J dropped 5; count of bases not matched to a gene: 16. The CDR3 has 20 residues.

Sequenced material: naive CD8+ T cells sorted from blood. The source is a man between 25 and 39 years old in good health. The J gene is TRBJ2-2, the V gene TRBV14, with 10 bases aligning to TRBD2. The chain's CDR3 is CASSQADLGLAGVTTGELFF. CDR3 nucleotides: TGTGCCAGCAGCCAAGCAGATTTGGGGCTAGCGGGAGTAACAACCGGGGAGCTGTTTTTT.